This TCR beta chain was retrieved from a study of regulatory T cells in long-lasting Graves disease. Study context: Duration of antithyroid drug therapy among newly diagnosed Graves' patients was under 3 months.

Study findings and constraints: Persistent disease preferred TRBV28, TRBJ1-2 and TRBJ2-5; new disease, TRBV20-1 and TRBJ2-1.

iRepertoire HTBI primers and Arm-PCR of CDR3 regions built TCR beta libraries. How the authors handled the data: Samples jointly harbored 55 to 75 TRBV and 14 to 15 TRBJ segments. MiXCR, applied by TCRdb to the multiplex PCR reads, yields one record per CDR3 protein. TCRdb, rather than the study authors, made the V and J calls. Of around 250,000 distinct CDR3 sequences listed, 15% to 20% are singletons. Per germline, CDR1 LGHNT and CDR2 FRNRAP. CDR3 length: 14 residues. The time point: newly diagnosed GD, antithyroid drugs for less than 3 months. Researchers made the TCR library from RNA that was extracted from PBMCs. Only a few counts were recorded for this clonotype. What it recognizes is unknown. One junction end disagrees with the germline gene, perhaps due to a read error. These records were also assigned to another study, of T cells in Graves' hyperthyroidism and ophthalmopathy.

This clonotype was sampled from a woman aged 30 to 39 with Graves disease. Sequences were derived from peripheral blood mononuclear cells (PBMCs), sampled at new diagnosis, from a patient treated with antithyroid drugs. The J gene is TRBJ2-2, the V gene TRBV12-5, with TRBD1 as a possible D gene (6 bases). As DNA, the CDR3 is TGTACTAGTGGTTTGTCAGGGGACACCGGGGAGCTGTTTTTT. It translates to CTSGLSGDTGELFF. The entire variable domain, with the rest obtained from reference TRBV12-5 and TRBJ2-2, is as follows: DARVTQTPRHKVTEMGQEVTMRCQPILGHNTVFWYRQTMMQGLELLAYFRNRAPLDDSGMPKDRFSAEMPDATLATLKIQPSEPRDSAVYFCTSGLSGDTGELFFGEGSRLTVL.